This T cell receptor beta chain was observed in a study of T-cell reconstitution after alpha-beta-depleted transplantation in children. CDR1 is ENHRY, CDR2 SYGVKD, per germline. The V end was cut by 3 bases, the J end by 2 bases, with 11 bases between. The CDR3 covers 16 residues. This sample's TCRbeta library carried unique molecular identifier barcodes. One entry per CDR3 protein results from TCRdb running MiXCR on the PCR reads. The sample has 420,000 or so distinct CDR3 sequences, roughly a tenth seen once; the top ten hold over 4.5%. The sequence was obtained from a human donor who donated a stem cell graft to a child with acute myeloid leukemia. The chain combines TRBV10-3 with TRBJ2-6; D ambiguous. Specimen: PBMCs from the stem cell graft donor, collected from the stem cell graft. CDR3 residues: CAISDRYTTGANVLTF. As DNA, the CDR3 is TGTGCCATCAGTGACAGGTATACAACTGGGGCCAACGTCCTGACTTTC.